Below are 16 T cell receptor beta chains sequenced from a single sample in a study of shared clonotypes between healthy human individuals. Data came from immunoSEQ multiplex PCR; TCRdb stores just in-frame clones and leaves some out. Of roughly 2 million clones in the sample, over 85% were seen once. In the naive CD8 group, cells lacked CD45RO and were positively selected for CCR7, so terminally differentiated effector memory CD45RA+ cells were left out. What was sequenced was naive CD8+ T cells sorted from blood. Receptors were obtained from a man aged 18 to 30 in good health.

This clone has a single count. The chain links TRBV7-9 to TRBJ1-1; the D gene is possibly TRBD1 (5 bases). CDR3 length: 17 amino acids. Germline CDR1 is SEHNR and CDR2 is FQNEAQ (reference sequence). Trimming pared 5 bases from V and 0 bases from J, leaving 19 bases between. The CDR3 nucleotides read TGTGCCAGCAGCCCCAAGGGAGGGGACGGATTGAACACTGAAGCTTTCTTT. This sequence encodes CASSPKGGDGLNTEAFF.

V and J are TRBV7-6 and TRBJ2-5, with 11 nucleotides matching TRBD2. V dropped 4 bases and J dropped 5; count of bases not matched to a gene: 12. CDR1 is SGHVS and CDR2 is FNYEAQ in the germline V gene. This CDR3 spans 17 amino acids. CDR3 sequence reads: CASSSELAGALRETQYF. The CDR3 coding sequence is TGTGCCAGCAGCTCCGAACTAGCGGGAGCCCTAAGGGAGACCCAGTACTTC.

This clone was detected only once. The same CDR3 can be traced to other DNA sequences in this sample. The chain uses TRBV11-2 and TRBJ1-2, with no clear D. V lost 5 bases, J lost 2 bases, and 9 bases lay in between. Per germline, CDR1 SGHAT and CDR2 FQNNGV. This CDR3 is built from 13 residues. CDR3 coding DNA: TGTGCCAGCAGCCCGACGGGGAACTATGGCTACACCTTC. It codes for CASSPTGNYGYTF.

The chain recombines TRBV5-8 with TRBJ1-3; D uncertain. This CDR3 is built from 11 residues. Trimming removed 10 bases from V and 5 bases from J, with 10 bases in between. CDR1 is SGHTS and CDR2 is YDEGEE in the germline V gene. The CDR3 sequence: CAHSVRNTIYF. The CDR3 DNA follows: TGTGCCCATTCAGTTAGAAACACCATATATTTT.

The rearrangement joins TRBV9 to TRBJ1-1; D unclear. Deletions cut 3 bases from V and 1 base from J, with 16 bases between. The CDR3 runs 16 residues. The germline V gene encodes CDR1 SGDLS and CDR2 YYNGEE. This CDR3 reads CASSAGGLTGNTEAFF. DNA for the CDR3: TGTGCCAGCAGCGCGGGAGGTTTGACGGGGAACACTGAAGCTTTCTTT.

This chain links TRBV28 with TRBJ1-2; weak D call: TRBD1 (5 bases). Germline loops: CDR1 MDHEN, CDR2 SYDVKM. Trimming cost V 1 base and J 2 bases, with 11 bases left between them. This CDR3 has 15 amino acids. CDR3 sequence (DNA): TGTGCCAGCAGTTTATCCCCACAGGACAACTATGGCTACACCTTC. Translation: CASSLSPQDNYGYTF.

The rearrangement joins TRBV6-1 to TRBJ1-2; D remains ambiguous. This CDR3 is 12 amino acids long. The V end was cut by 3 bases, the J end by 4 bases, with 6 bases between. The germline gives CDR1 MNHNS, CDR2 SASEGT. CDR3 sequence (DNA): TGTGCCAGCAGTGATCGTGTCTATGGCTACACCTTC. As protein: CASSDRVYGYTF.

The rearrangement uses TRBV4-1 and TRBJ2-7, with a weak D call TRBD2 (5 bases). CDR1 and CDR2 (germline): MGHRA, YSYEKL. Trimming cost V 1 base and J 4 bases, with 14 bases left between them. This CDR3 has 15 residues. The CDR3 coding sequence is TGCGCCAGCAGCCAAGCCCCGGGGTTCGGTTACGAGCAGTACTTC. Encoded protein: CASSQAPGFGYEQYF.

The genes are TRBV7-3 and TRBJ2-7; D is perhaps TRBD2 (5 bases). CDR1 is SGHTA, CDR2 FQGTGA, per germline. V shed 1 base and J shed 5 bases, with 15 bases lying between them. This CDR3 region has 15 residues. For the CDR3, the DNA is TGTGCCAGCAGCTTAATCGGGGTATCTCTCCACGAGCAGTACTTC. Amino acid sequence: CASSLIGVSLHEQYF.

A few counts support this clone. This chain joins TRBV4-3 and TRBJ1-2, with 7 bases fitting TRBD1. The CDR3 spans 16 residues. The germline CDR1 and CDR2 sequences are LGHNA and YSLEER. The trim removed 0 bases at V and 4 bases at J, leaving 8 bases unmatched. CDR3 sequence (DNA): TGCGCCAGCAGCCAAGATACCGGGACAGCACCCTATGGCTACACCTTC. Translation: CASSQDTGTAPYGYTF.

The chain joins TRBV5-4 to TRBJ2-1; D is undetermined. Trimming cost V 0 bases and J 0 bases, with 7 bases left between them. CDR1 is SGHNT, CDR2 YYREEE, per germline (reference sequence). The CDR3 length is 15 residues. The CDR3 coding sequence is TGTGCCAGCAGCTTGGAGCCTAGCTCCTACAATGAGCAGTTCTTC. Its translation: CASSLEPSSYNEQFF.

The chain recombines TRBV6-5 with TRBJ1-1, with D uncertain. Trimming took 0 bases from V and 5 from J, leaving 10 bases between them. Germline CDR1 is MNHEY and CDR2 is SVGAGI. The CDR3 covers 14 residues. CDR3 DNA sequence: TGTGCCAGCAGTTACTCGGAGGCGGATACTGAAGCTTTCTTT. This encodes CASSYSEADTEAFF.

The rearrangement joins TRBV10-2 to TRBJ2-5; 9 bases line up with TRBD2. Per germline, CDR1 WSHSY and CDR2 SAAADI. The CDR3 contains 17 residues. V shed 2 bases and J 4 bases; nucleotides not matched to a gene: 11. CDR3 DNA sequence: TGCGCCAGCAGTGAGACCTTAGCGGGAGAGCTCCGAGAGACCCAGTACTTC. Amino acids: CASSETLAGELRETQYF.

This chain uses TRBV13 with TRBJ2-1, with 14 bases matching TRBD2. V trimming: 3 bases; J trimming: 9 bases; junction bases outside the gene matches: 4. CDR3 length: 15 amino acids. In germline, CDR1 is PRHDT, CDR2 FYEKMQ (reference sequence). CDR3 loop: CASSLTSGRASEQFF. The CDR3 nucleotides read TGTGCCAGCAGCTTGACTAGCGGGAGGGCCAGTGAGCAGTTCTTC.

V and J are TRBV5-8 and TRBJ2-3; the match to TRBD2 covers 8 bases. Unmatched junction bases numbered 7, after V lost 7 bases and J lost 0 bases. Germline CDR1 SGHTS, CDR2 YDEGEE. This CDR3 is built from 15 residues. CDR3 protein: CASHTGGQSTDTQYF. For the CDR3, the DNA is TGTGCCAGCCATACGGGGGGGCAGAGCACAGATACGCAGTATTTT.

Remarks on this clone: Other nucleotide sequences from this sample produce the same CDR3. V is TRBV30 and J is TRBJ2-2; D remains ambiguous. CDR1 GTSNPN and CDR2 SVGIG come from the germline V gene (reference sequence). The V and J ends lost 3 bases and 5 bases respectively, with 4 bases between them. The CDR3 runs to 11 residues. In nucleotides, the CDR3 is TGTGCCTGGAGACCTACCGGGGAGCTGTTTTTT. Encoded protein: CAWRPTGELFF.